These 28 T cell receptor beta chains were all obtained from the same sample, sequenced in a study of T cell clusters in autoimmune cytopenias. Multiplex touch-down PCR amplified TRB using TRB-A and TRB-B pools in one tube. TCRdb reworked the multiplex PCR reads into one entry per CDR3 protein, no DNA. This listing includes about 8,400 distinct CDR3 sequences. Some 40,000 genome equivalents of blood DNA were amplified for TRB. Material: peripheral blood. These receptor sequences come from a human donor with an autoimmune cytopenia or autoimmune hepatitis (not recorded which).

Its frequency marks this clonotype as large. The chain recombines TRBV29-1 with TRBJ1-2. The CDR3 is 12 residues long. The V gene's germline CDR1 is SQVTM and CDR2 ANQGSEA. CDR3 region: CSVVVGDYGYTF. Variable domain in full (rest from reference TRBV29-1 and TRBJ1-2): SAVISQKPSRDICQRGTSLTIQCQVDSQVTMMFWYRQQPGQSLTLIATANQGSEATYESGFVIDKFPISRPNLTFSTLTVSNMSPEDSSIYLCSVVVGDYGYTFGSGTRLTVV.

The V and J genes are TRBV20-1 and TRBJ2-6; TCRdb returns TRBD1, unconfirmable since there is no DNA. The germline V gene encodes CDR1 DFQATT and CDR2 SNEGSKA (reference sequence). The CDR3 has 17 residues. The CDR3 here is CSAPTSQGLLGANVLTF.

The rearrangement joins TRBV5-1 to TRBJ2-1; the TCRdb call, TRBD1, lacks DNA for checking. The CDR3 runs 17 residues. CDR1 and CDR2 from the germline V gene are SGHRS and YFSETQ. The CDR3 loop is CASSLWGDRGVNNEQFF.

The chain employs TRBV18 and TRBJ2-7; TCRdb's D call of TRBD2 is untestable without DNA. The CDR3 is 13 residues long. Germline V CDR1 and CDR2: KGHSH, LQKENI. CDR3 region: CASSPGQSGEQYF.

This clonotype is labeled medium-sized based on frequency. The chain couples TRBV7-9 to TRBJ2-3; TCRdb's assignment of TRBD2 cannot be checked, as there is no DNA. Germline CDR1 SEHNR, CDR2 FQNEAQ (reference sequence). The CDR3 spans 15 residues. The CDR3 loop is CASSFSQGPTDTQYF.

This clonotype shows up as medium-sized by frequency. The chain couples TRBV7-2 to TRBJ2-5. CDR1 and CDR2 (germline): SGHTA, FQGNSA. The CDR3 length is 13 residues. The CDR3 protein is CASSLGGQETQYF.

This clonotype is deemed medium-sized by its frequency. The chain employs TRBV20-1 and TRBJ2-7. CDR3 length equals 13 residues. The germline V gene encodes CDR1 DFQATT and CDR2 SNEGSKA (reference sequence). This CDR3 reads CSARYGKTYEQYF.

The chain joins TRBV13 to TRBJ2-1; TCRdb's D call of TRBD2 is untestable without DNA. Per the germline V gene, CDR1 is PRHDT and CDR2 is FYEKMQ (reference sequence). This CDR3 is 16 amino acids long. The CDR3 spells CASSLRAGSSYNEQFF.

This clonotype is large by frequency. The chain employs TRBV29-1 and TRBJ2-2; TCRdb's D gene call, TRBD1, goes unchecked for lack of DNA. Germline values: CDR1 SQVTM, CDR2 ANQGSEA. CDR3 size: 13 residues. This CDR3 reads CSVVDTNTGELFF.

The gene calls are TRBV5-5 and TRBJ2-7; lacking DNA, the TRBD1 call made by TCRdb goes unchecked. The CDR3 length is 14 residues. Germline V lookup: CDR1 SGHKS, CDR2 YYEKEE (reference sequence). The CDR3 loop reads CASNRDGSSYEQYF. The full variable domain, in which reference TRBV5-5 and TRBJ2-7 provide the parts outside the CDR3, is DAGVTQSPTHLIKTRGQQVTLRCSPISGHKSVSWYQQVLGQGPQFIFQYYEKEERGRGNFPDRFSARQFPNYSSELNVNALLLGDSALYLCASNRDGSSYEQYFGPGTRLTVT.

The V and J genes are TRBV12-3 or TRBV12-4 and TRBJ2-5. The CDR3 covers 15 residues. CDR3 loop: CASSLAPTIKETQYF.

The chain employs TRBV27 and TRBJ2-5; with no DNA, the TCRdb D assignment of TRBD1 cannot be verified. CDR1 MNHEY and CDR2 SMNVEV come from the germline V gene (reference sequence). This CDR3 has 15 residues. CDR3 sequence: CASSTTGAHQETQYF.

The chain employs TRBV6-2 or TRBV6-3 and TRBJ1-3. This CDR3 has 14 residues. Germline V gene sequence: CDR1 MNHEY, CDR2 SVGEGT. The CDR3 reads CASSEEFSGNTIYF.

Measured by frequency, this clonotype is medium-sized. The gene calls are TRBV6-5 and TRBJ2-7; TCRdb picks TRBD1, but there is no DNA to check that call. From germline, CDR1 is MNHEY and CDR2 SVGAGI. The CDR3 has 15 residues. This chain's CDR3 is CASSYSNRADYEQYF.

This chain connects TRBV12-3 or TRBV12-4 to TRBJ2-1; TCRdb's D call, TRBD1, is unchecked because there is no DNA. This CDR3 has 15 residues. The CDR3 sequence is CASSRGTGNYNEQFF.

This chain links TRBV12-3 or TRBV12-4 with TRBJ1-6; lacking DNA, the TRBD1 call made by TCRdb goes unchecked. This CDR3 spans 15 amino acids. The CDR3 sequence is CASSRGQGLNSPLHF.

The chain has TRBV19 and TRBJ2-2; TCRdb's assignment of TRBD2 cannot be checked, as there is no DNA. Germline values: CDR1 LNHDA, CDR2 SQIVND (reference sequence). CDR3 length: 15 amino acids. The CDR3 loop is CASSIRLAGPGELFF.

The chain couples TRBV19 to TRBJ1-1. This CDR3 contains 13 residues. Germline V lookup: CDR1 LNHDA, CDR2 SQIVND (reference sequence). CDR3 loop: CASSERGPFEAFF.

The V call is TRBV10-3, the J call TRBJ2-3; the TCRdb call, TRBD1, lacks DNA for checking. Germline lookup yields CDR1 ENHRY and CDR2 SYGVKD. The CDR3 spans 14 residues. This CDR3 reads CAISDSYRGGTQYF.

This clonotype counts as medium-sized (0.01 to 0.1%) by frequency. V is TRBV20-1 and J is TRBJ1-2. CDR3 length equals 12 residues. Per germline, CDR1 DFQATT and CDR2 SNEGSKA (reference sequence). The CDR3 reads CSASTGGRGYTF.

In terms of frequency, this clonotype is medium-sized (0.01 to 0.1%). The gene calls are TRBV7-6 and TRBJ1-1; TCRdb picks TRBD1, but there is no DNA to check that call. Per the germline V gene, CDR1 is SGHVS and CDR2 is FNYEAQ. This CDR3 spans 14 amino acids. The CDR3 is CASSPDSFNTEAFF. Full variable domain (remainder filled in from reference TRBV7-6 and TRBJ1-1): GAGVSQSPRYKVTKRGQDVALRCDPISGHVSLYWYRQALGQGPEFLTYFNYEAQQDKSGLPNDRFSAERPEGSISTLTIQRTEQRDSAMYRCASSPDSFNTEAFFGQGTRLTVV.

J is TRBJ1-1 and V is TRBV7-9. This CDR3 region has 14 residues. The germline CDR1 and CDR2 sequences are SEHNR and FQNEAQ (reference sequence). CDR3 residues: CASSSTAESTEAFF.

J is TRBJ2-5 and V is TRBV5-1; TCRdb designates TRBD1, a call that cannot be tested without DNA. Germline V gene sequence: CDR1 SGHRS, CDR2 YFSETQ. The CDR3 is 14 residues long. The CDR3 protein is CASSRGRNQETQYF.

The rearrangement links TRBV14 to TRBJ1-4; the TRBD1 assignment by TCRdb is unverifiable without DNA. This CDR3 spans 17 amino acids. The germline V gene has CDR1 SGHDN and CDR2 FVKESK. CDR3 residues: CASSQGAWGTTNEKLFF. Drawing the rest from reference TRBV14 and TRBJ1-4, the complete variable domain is EAGVTQFPSHSVIEKGQTVTLRCDPISGHDNLYWYRRVMGKEIKFLLHFVKESKQDESGMPNNRFLAERTGGTYSTLKVQPAELEDSGVYFCASSQGAWGTTNEKLFFGSGTQLSVL.

The chain's CDR3 is CSASPSRGRGTEAFF. The chain uses TRBV20-1 and TRBJ1-1; TCRdb proposes TRBD1, but this gene call is untestable without DNA. Germline V gene sequence: CDR1 DFQATT, CDR2 SNEGSKA (reference sequence). The CDR3 is 15 residues long.

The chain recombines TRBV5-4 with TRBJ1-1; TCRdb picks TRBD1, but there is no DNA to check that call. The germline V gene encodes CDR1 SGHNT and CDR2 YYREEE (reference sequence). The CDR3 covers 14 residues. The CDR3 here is CASSLLTGGTEAFF. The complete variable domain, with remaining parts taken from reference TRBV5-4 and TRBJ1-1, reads ETGVTQSPTHLIKTRGQQVTLRCSSQSGHNTVSWYQQALGQGPQFIFQYYREEENGRGNFPPRFSGLQFPNYSSELNVNALELDDSALYLCASSLLTGGTEAFFGQGTRLTVV.

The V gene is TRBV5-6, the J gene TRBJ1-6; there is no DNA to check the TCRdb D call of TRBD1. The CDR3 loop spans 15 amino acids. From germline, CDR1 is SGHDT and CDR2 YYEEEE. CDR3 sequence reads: CASSFWTGNNSPLHF.

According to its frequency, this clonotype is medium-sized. The CDR3 sequence: CASSFVVPGQGMMVQPQHF. The chain employs TRBV7-9 and TRBJ1-5; TCRdb's assignment of TRBD1 cannot be checked, as there is no DNA. This CDR3 region has 19 residues. CDR1 SEHNR and CDR2 FQNEAQ come from the germline V gene (reference sequence). Full variable domain (remainder filled in from reference TRBV7-9 and TRBJ1-5): DTGVSQNPRHKITKRGQNVTFRCDPISEHNRLYWYRQTLGQGPEFLTYFQNEAQLEKSRLLSDRFSAERPKGSFSTLEIQRTEQGDSAMYLCASSFVVPGQGMMVQPQHFGDGTRLSIL.